Each of the 9 T cell receptor beta chains below was sequenced from the same sample in a study of T cell repertoires in cytomegalovirus infection. MiXCR, applied by TCRdb to the reads, yields one record per CDR3 protein. The sample includes around 260,000 distinct CDR3 sequences, about 25% of them seen just once. The sample comprised PBMCs. These receptor sequences come from a human donor in good health (CMV status not recorded). Some clones in this sample may be carry-over from other donors' samples.

This clonotype has a handful of counts. The chain recombines TRBV11-3 with TRBJ2-3, with 12 bases fitting TRBD2. Losses at the gene ends were 4 bases for V and 4 bases for J; bases not matched to a gene: 3. CDR1 is SGHNT and CDR2 is YENEEA in the germline V gene. The CDR3 runs to 15 residues. In DNA form, the CDR3 reads TGTGCCAGCAGCTGGACTAGCGGGGACTCAGATACGCAGTATTTT. It yields the protein CASSWTSGDSDTQYF.

A few counts support this clonotype. This sequence joins TRBV28 and TRBJ2-1; 9 bases map to TRBD1. Germline loops: CDR1 MDHEN, CDR2 SYDVKM. Germline trimming cut 5 bases from V and 6 bases from J; bases unmatched to any gene: 11. The CDR3 runs 16 residues. The DNA for the CDR3 is TGTGCCAGCAGTCCCATCCCCGGGACAGGGCCCAATGAGCAGTTCTTC. Its protein product is CASSPIPGTGPNEQFF.

This clonotype showed up many times. The chain uses TRBV19 and TRBJ2-6; D is possibly TRBD1 (5 bases). Germline V gene data show CDR1 as LNHDA and CDR2 as SQIVND (reference sequence). V was cut by 5 bases and J by 0 bases, with 14 bases left in between. This CDR3 region has 17 residues. The CDR3 loop reads CASSPDRAISGANVLTF. CDR3 in DNA: TGTGCCAGTAGTCCCGACAGAGCGATCTCTGGGGCCAACGTCCTGACTTTC. Drawing the rest from reference TRBV19 and TRBJ2-6, the complete variable domain is DGGITQSPKYLFRKEGQNVTLSCEQNLNHDAMYWYRQDPGQGLRLIYYSQIVNDFQKGDIAEGYSVSREKKESFPLTVTSAQKNPTAFYLCASSPDRAISGANVLTFGAGSRLTVL.

This clonotype was seen repeatedly, ten times or more. The chain uses TRBV6-1 and TRBJ2-7, with D uncertain. Trimming stripped 7 bases from V and 0 bases from J, with 7 bases between. Germline CDR1 and CDR2: MNHNS and SASEGT. The CDR3 runs 12 residues. CDR3 nucleotides: TGTGCCAGCAAACACAGCTCCTACGAGCAGTACTTC. Residues: CASKHSSYEQYF.

This clonotype occurred once. This sequence may be a read error, since a much larger clone differs from it by one base. J is TRBJ2-5 and V is TRBV6-1; D unclear. The CDR3 covers 17 residues. Germline V gives CDR1 MNHNS, CDR2 SASEGT. CDR3 sequence (DNA): TGTGCCAGCAGTGAAACTATCTTTGGTTCCCGCCCAGAGACCCTGTACTTC. Its protein is CASSETIFGSRPETLYF.

This clonotype was counted a few times. The chain has TRBV20-1 and TRBJ2-1; no clear D. The CDR3 has 11 amino acids. The germline V gene encodes CDR1 DFQATT and CDR2 SNEGSKA (reference sequence). V lost 2 bases and J 6 bases, leaving 5 bases between the germline ends. The CDR3 reads CSARNPNEQFF. In DNA, the CDR3 is TGCAGTGCTAGAAATCCCAATGAGCAGTTCTTC.

Turning to this clonotype: One end of the junction varies from germline; a read error may be responsible. J is TRBJ2-7 and V is TRBV28; TRBD2 might be the D (5 bases). From germline, CDR1 is MDHEN and CDR2 SYDVKM. This CDR3 is 14 amino acids long. The CDR3 DNA reads as TGTGCCACCGCCGGCCGGGAATTCTCCCACGAGCAGTACTTC. Residues: CATAGREFSHEQYF.

The J gene is TRBJ2-7, the V gene TRBV6-2 or TRBV6-3, with TRBD2 as a possible D gene (6 bases). The CDR3 extends over 14 amino acids. V was trimmed by 6 bases and J by 3 bases, leaving 15 bases between them. Germline V gene lookup returns CDR1 MNHEY and CDR2 SVGEGT. In nucleotides, the CDR3 is TGTGCCAGCAGGGAGGCACTAGCTGGCTACGAGCAGTACTTC. Protein product: CASREALAGYEQYF.

This clonotype occurred many times. This chain connects TRBV7-2 to TRBJ2-1; perhaps TRBD1 as D (6 bases). The CDR3 length is 15 residues. Germline V gives CDR1 SGHTA, CDR2 FQGNSA. The V end was cut by 3 bases, the J end by 0 bases, with 9 bases between. The CDR3 is CASSFGQSSYNEQFF. CDR3 bases: TGTGCCAGCAGCTTTGGACAGAGCTCCTACAATGAGCAGTTCTTC. The full variable domain, completed using reference TRBV7-2 and TRBJ2-1, is GAGVSQSPSNKVTEKGKDVELRCDPISGHTALYWYRQSLGQGLEFLIYFQGNSAPDKSGLPSDRFSAERTGGSVSTLTIQRTQQEDSAVYLCASSFGQSSYNEQFFGPGTRLTVL.